Detailed here is one T cell receptor (beta chain). Its antigen specificity is not known. Base qualities were left out, and no much larger clone turns up one base away. The library relied on the immunoSEQ multiplex PCR assay. For the multiplex PCR, a mixture combining 60 forward primers for TCR Vbeta segments and 13 reverse primers for TCR Jbeta segments was used. Amplification of the CDR3 region of rearranged TCR beta genes was performed with a multiplex PCR assay on genomic DNA. The amplified TCR beta libraries were sequenced on the Illumina HiSeq System as 87-base-pair reads. The source study handled its data this way. A later analysis tallied 75 million to 95 million unique TCR beta chains across the 666 repertoires, and around 10 million of those chains were shared by two or more donors. Raw reads were error-corrected and collapsed into unique sequences with a nearest-neighbor algorithm that merged closely related sequences to remove PCR and sequencing errors. V, D and J gene segments were assigned by aligning CDR3 sequences to IMGT reference sequences. For a sequence to be retained, a match of at least six nucleotides was required to both a V gene segment and a J gene segment. Rearrangements were called productive when the CDR3 lacked stop codons and stayed in frame with V and J; all others were non-productive. Following IMGT convention, CDR3 was defined as the stretch from the second conserved V-encoded cysteine up to the conserved J-encoded phenylalanine. The earlier analysis of 500 to 750 of the donors excluded any sequence lacking an unambiguous match to a single V gene segment. In an earlier analysis of 450 to 700 of the donors, V segments were called functional above 56.7% productive rearrangements and were called segregating when the between-donor standard deviation exceeded 5%. To diagnose cytomegalovirus status from the catalog of TCR beta chain sequences, a statistical classification framework was built. In a later analysis, TCR nucleotide sequences were compared against IMGT/GENE-DB human TR gene sequences so that V and J genes could be assigned. Using the TCRdist pipeline, a later analysis assigned CDR3 sequences along with most-parsimonious VDJ recombination scenarios. A later analysis defined each TCR beta chain by its CDR3 amino acid sequence plus V-gene family, and excluded reads lacking a unique V-gene family. As a way to deal with suspected cross-contamination and a sequencing artifact, a later analysis dropped 640 or so nucleotide sequences that were highly shared and had low generation probability. A later analysis calculated a clonal expansion index for each public chain from normalized within-repertoire ranks of inferred template counts. In a later analysis, generation probabilities were computed using a VDJ recombination model fitted to out-of-frame rearrangements, and the results were checked against IGoR. In a later analysis, TCR-TCR, TCR-HLA and TCR-CMV co-occurrence was scored with hypergeometric tests, and a repertoire-size bias correction was applied to TCR pairs. A later analysis estimated false discovery rates by permuting HLA or CMV assignments 20 times. A later analysis grouped co-occurring TCRs with DBSCAN, adding TCRdist sequence similarity when clustering within HLA-allele-positive subsets. Repertoires with fewer than 30,000 or more than 120,000 public chains were left out of co-occurrence clustering, as were about five repertoires with anomalous nucleotide sharing. The table was pulled from immuneACCESS by TCRdb, which kept in-frame rearrangements only. Such tables lose some clones; where checked, under half of the loss comes from unresolved V genes, and the rest has no known cause. From that table come the V and J calls and clone size; the DNA was used to work out D and trimming. The sample table contains approximately 100,000 clones; only one count was recorded for 65% to 80% of them. The ten most abundant clones make up 9.5% to 13% of the sample.

The cohort was made up of about 670 healthy bone marrow donors. At the time of sampling, every cohort member was nominally healthy, though immune exposures that went unrecorded were likely present. The donor tested CMV seropositive and was one of the 289 seropositive cohort members. Every donor gave a peripheral blood sample, and the peripheral blood mononuclear cells from that sample were used for TCR beta sequencing. The Qiagen DNeasy Blood Extraction Kit was used to extract genomic DNA from the blood cell samples. V is shortened by 6 bases, J by 9 bases, and the region joining them spans 15 bases. Measured from the cysteine to the phenylalanine, the CDR3 is 13 residues long. The retained sequence is limited to the CDR3, 39 bases, with the frame set at the first base. The germline V gene sets CDR1 to SGHVS and CDR2 to FNYEAQ. The source of the sample is a study of cytomegalovirus exposure and HLA in healthy donors (dated by TCRdb to 2016 to 2017). Background for the entire study: In an earlier analysis of approximately 500 of the donors, 276 Gb of sequence data and approximately 120 million unique TCR beta sequences from roughly 200 million T cells were reported. A later analysis re-examined previously published TCR beta repertoires from hundreds of donors and added high-resolution HLA genotyping to investigate patterns of TCR occurrence. In a later genetic analysis, genome-wide SNP genotypes for about 55% of the roughly 700 donors were used, and that subset was treated as a discovery cohort. Donor age, sex, ethnicity and CMV serostatus were compiled together with the repertoire data. The number of typed donors differed by locus: roughly 629-640 for A, B, C, DRB1 and DQB1; some 500 for DQA1; 606 for DPA1; and some 430 for DPB1. Across about 370 genotyped donors of the cohort, an average of approximately 240,000 unique TCR beta nucleotide sequences per donor were sequenced, and approximately 19% of those sequences were non-productive. All discovery cohort repertoires had been generated on a single sequencing platform. The study combined high-throughput TCR immunosequencing, statistical association of individual TCRs with disease status, and machine learning to predict cytomegalovirus infection status. In addition to the first cohort of around 670 subjects, a separate validation cohort of 120 different subjects was used. Around 320 gigabases of sequencing data and approximately 80 million unique TCR sequences were included in an early release covering roughly 600 HLA-typed donors. Both class I and class II loci were covered by HLA typing, at four-digit resolution. An earlier analysis of roughly 580 of the donors used high-throughput TCR beta sequencing to judge whether each TCR beta V gene segment behaved as functional or pseudogenic. The genetic ancestry cluster associated with self-reported Caucasian donors included around 76% of the roughly 380 genotyped donors. The later analysis used no new phenotypic data to find candidate immune exposures, relying instead on TCR beta sequences and their occurrence across donors. The study aimed to test whether signatures of past pathogen exposure could be identified by cataloging public T cell receptors. The T cell repertoires of 670 or so subjects were profiled by immunosequencing and related to cytomegalovirus serostatus. Several DR-DQ haplotypes were handled as single units for association and clustering, since linkage in the cohort was strong.

Study-level results and caveats: Compared with equally common non-associated chains, HLA-associated TCR beta chains in a later analysis were more clonally expanded and had lower generation probabilities. Correlated functional status among segregating V segments might reflect linkage disequilibrium, but an unknown experimental factor could not be ruled out. In a later analysis, the rate of TCR association differed among HLA loci, with DRB1 alleles having the most associated TCRs and HLA-C alleles having the fewest. Because some donors lacked HLA typing at each locus, the association tests relied only on the typed subset. The study gave a list of 150 to 200 TCR beta chains associated with cytomegalovirus. A later genetic analysis associated a missense DCLRE1C variant with V-gene and J-gene trimming of TCR beta chains, and an independent cohort replicated the association. Most TCR sequences were seen in very few donors, while some public TCRs were found in many individuals. When HLA alleles, especially DR and DQ, strongly co-occurred, attributing TCR associations to individual alleles was difficult. An earlier analysis of approximately 570 of the donors showed that most TCR beta V segments appeared in productive rearrangements either about 90% or about 30% of the time, which broadly matched IMGT annotations. In this cohort, only TCR beta chains were sequenced, and detectable features were limited by the absence of alpha or paired-chain data. Some IMGT-functional V segments, including TRBV6-2 and TRBV6-3, could not be told apart with the 87-base-pair reads, so those segments were excluded. In both the original and validation cohorts, the classifier was reported to diagnose cytomegalovirus status with high specificity and sensitivity. A few of the identified cytomegalovirus-associated TCR beta chains were confirmed in vitro to be specific for cytomegalovirus antigens. Compared with the roughly 670-donor mean, donors in an Asian-associated ancestry cluster had fewer N-insertions in productive TCRs, according to a later genetic analysis. The earlier analysis of a few hundred of the donors excluded seventeen rarely observed V segments, including chromosome 9 orphons, because counts were too low. Immune exposure information for the cohort was limited to CMV serostatus. The authors suggested that the approach could potentially be generalized to other disease states and immunological phenotypes. A further reported finding was that TCR beta sequences accurately predicted the HLA-A and HLA-B alleles for most subjects in the first cohort. Several of the top co-occurrence clusters appeared to be linked to parvovirus B19, influenza, CMV and Epstein-Barr virus, according to a later analysis. A later analysis found that most CMV-associated TCR beta chains appeared HLA-restricted, with HLA associations seemingly driven largely by CMV exposure. A later analysis associated some 17,000 TCR beta sequences with specific HLA alleles at a false discovery rate of 0.05. A cluster of highly shared sequence variants was judged likely to represent a technical artifact of the sequencing pipeline. Sequencing depth was assumed to be roughly uniform across donors in the presence/absence analyses, though that assumption may not hold.

The receptor was isolated from a man between 40 and 49 years old in good health and CMV-seropositive. Sequencing input: PBMCs. This receptor chain uses TRBV7-6 and TRBJ2-1; the best D guess is TRBD2, with 6 bases matching. The DNA sequence follows: TGTGCCAGCAGTTCTAGCGTGGCGATTGAGCAGTTCTTC. Translated, it reads CASSSSVAIEQFF.